This paragraph covers one T cell receptor beta chain sequence. The data stem from a study of blood T cell repertoires in COVID-19. Deletions cut 5 bases from V and 9 bases from J, with 23 bases between. Germline V CDR1 and CDR2: SGHTA, FQGNSA. CDR3 length equals 16 residues. Source study methods: Estimates of nucleated cell counts were drawn from the amplification of reference gene primers. Clones were read by immunoSEQ multiplex PCR, and TCRdb kept only the in-frame ones, dropping some. D and trimming were read from the DNA, whereas the V and J calls and clone size are those reported in that table. This sample carries over 90,000 clones, over 85% of them seen once, and the ten largest clones take roughly 1.9%.

V is TRBV7-2 and J is TRBJ2-1; D may be TRBD1 (6 bases). This receptor was identified in a woman between 50 and 59 years old with COVID-19, enrolled during active disease. Material: peripheral blood. The CDR3 nucleotides read TGTGCCAGCAGCCAGGGGCTAGCTGGGTTTACAACTGAGCAGTTCTTC. Translating gives CASSQGLAGFTTEQFF.